Presented here are 16 T cell receptor beta chains from one specimen sequenced in a study of cytomegalovirus exposure and HLA in healthy donors. Amplification used 60 Vbeta primers and 13 Jbeta primers. This table comes from immunoSEQ multiplex PCR, and its TCRdb copy is limited to in-frame clones, with some not included. The data contain 89,000 or so clones, 70% to 75% of them singletons. Sample: PBMCs. The receptors derive from a man in his sixties in good health and CMV-seronegative.

The chain employs TRBV19 and TRBJ2-2; D call uncertain. Germline assignment: CDR1 LNHDA and CDR2 SQIVND (reference sequence). Trimming left V 6 bases short and J 9 bases short, with 20 bases between. The CDR3 length is 15 residues. Here the CDR3 reads CASRPGATQARELFF. DNA for the CDR3: TGTGCCAGTAGACCCGGTGCGACCCAGGCCCGGGAGCTGTTTTTT.

This clone was observed a handful of times. The CDR3 bases are TGTGCCAGTAGTCCTCGGACGGGAGAACAGCCCCAGCATTTT. Its protein is CASSPRTGEQPQHF. The rearrangement joins TRBV19 to TRBJ1-5; D is ambiguous. Trimming removed 5 bases from V and 7 bases from J, with 15 bases in between. CDR1 and CDR2 (germline): LNHDA, SQIVND (reference sequence). This CDR3 has 14 residues.

The chain uses TRBV19 and TRBJ2-5; 7 bases fit TRBD2. V was clipped by 1 base and J by 7 bases; unmatched bases: 12. The CDR3 runs 16 residues. Germline V gives CDR1 LNHDA, CDR2 SQIVND (reference sequence). CDR3 protein: CASSIGAGDFPGTQYF. CDR3 in DNA: TGTGCCAGTAGTATAGGGGCGGGGGACTTCCCGGGGACCCAGTACTTC.

The rearrangement uses TRBV7-9 and TRBJ1-2, with no clear D. This CDR3 contains 14 residues. The V end lost 3 bases, the J end lost 3 bases, and 11 bases lay between the germline ends. Germline V lookup: CDR1 SEHNR, CDR2 FQNEAQ (reference sequence). CDR3 region: CASSLGSLDYGYTF. CDR3 sequence (DNA): TGTGCCAGCAGCTTGGGGAGTTTAGACTATGGCTACACCTTC.

CDR3 loop: CASSRSRGNGQGINTEAFF. For the CDR3, the DNA is TGTGCCAGTAGCCGATCCCGTGGGAATGGACAGGGGATAAACACTGAAGCTTTCTTT. The gene calls are TRBV19 and TRBJ1-1; 9 nucleotides line up with TRBD1. The CDR3 spans 19 residues. In germline, CDR1 is LNHDA, CDR2 SQIVND (reference sequence). The V gene end was trimmed by 6 bases and the J gene end by 2 bases; junction bases not matched to a gene: 19.

This clone was observed a handful of times. The chain recombines TRBV9 with TRBJ1-4; possibly TRBD1 for D (5 bases). Trimming removed 0 bases from V and 7 bases from J, with 13 bases in between. CDR3 size: 15 residues. CDR1 and CDR2 (germline): SGDLS, YYNGEE. CDR3 residues: CASSVGGTQGEKLFF. CDR3 nucleotide sequence: TGTGCCAGCAGCGTAGGGGGCACCCAGGGTGAAAAACTGTTTTTT. Using reference TRBV9 and TRBJ1-4 for the parts outside the CDR3, the full variable domain is DSGVTQTPKHLITATGQRVTLRCSPRSGDLSVYWYQQSLDQGLQFLIQYYNGEERAKGNILERFSAQQFPDLHSELNLSSLELGDSALYFCASSVGGTQGEKLFFGSGTQLSVL.

The V call is TRBV7-8, the J call TRBJ2-5, with a weak D call TRBD1 (6 bases). Germline CDR1 SGHVS, CDR2 FQNEAQ. V was cut by 4 bases and J by 1 base, with 13 bases left in between. The CDR3 totals 15 residues. The CDR3 here is CASSSPRGTQETQYF. DNA of the CDR3: TGTGCCAGCAGCTCACCCAGGGGTACCCAAGAGACCCAGTACTTC.

The chain joins TRBV19 to TRBJ1-2; 9 bases match TRBD1. V lost 9 bases and J lost 2; bases outside the gene matches: 4. CDR3 length equals 13 residues. Germline V gene sequence: CDR1 LNHDA, CDR2 SQIVND (reference sequence). This CDR3 is CASKGQGNYGYTF. The CDR3 nucleotides read TGTGCCAGCAAAGGACAGGGGAACTATGGCTACACCTTC.

The chain recombines TRBV9 with TRBJ2-7; 7 bases are a match to TRBD1. Germline trimming cut 0 bases from V and 6 bases from J; bases unmatched to any gene: 3. Germline CDR1 SGDLS, CDR2 YYNGEE. The CDR3 has 13 amino acids. The CDR3 region is CASSVATGSEQYF. CDR3 DNA sequence: TGTGCCAGCAGCGTAGCGACAGGGAGCGAGCAGTACTTC.

In this sample, this clone turned up once. The genes are TRBV5-5 and TRBJ1-2; tentatively, D is TRBD1 (6 bases). The germline V gene encodes CDR1 SGHKS and CDR2 YYEKEE (reference sequence). CDR3 length: 14 amino acids. Trimming shortened V by 1 base and J by 6 bases, and 13 bases separated the two germline ends. Written as DNA, the CDR3 is TGTGCCAGCAGCTTGCTGGGGGCGCGTGATGGCTACACCTTC. This sequence encodes CASSLLGARDGYTF.

V is TRBV9 and J is TRBJ2-7, with a tentative D call TRBD2 (6 bases). The ends were cut back, 3 bases at V and 2 bases at J, with 18 bases in the middle. The length of the CDR3 is 16 residues. Germline CDR1 is SGDLS and CDR2 is YYNGEE. CDR3 amino acids: CASSAYGGGVAYEQYF. In DNA form, the CDR3 reads TGTGCCAGCAGCGCCTACGGCGGCGGGGTTGCCTACGAGCAGTACTTC. The entire variable domain, with the rest obtained from reference TRBV9 and TRBJ2-7, is as follows: DSGVTQTPKHLITATGQRVTLRCSPRSGDLSVYWYQQSLDQGLQFLIQYYNGEERAKGNILERFSAQQFPDLHSELNLSSLELGDSALYFCASSAYGGGVAYEQYFGPGTRLTVT.

J is TRBJ2-1 and V is TRBV6-1; 9 nucleotides match TRBD1. The CDR3 runs to 15 residues. In germline, CDR1 is MNHNS, CDR2 SASEGT. V lost 4 bases, J lost 3 bases, and 4 bases stayed unmatched. For the CDR3, the DNA is TGTGCCAGCAGTGCTACAGGGGGCGACTACAATGAGCAGTTCTTC. It yields the protein CASSATGGDYNEQFF.

V is TRBV5-6 and J is TRBJ2-3; no definite D call. Germline CDR1 and CDR2: SGHDT and YYEEEE. The CDR3 length is 13 residues. Between the trimmed V and J ends, which lost 7 bases and 2 bases, there was a span of 11 bases. The DNA for the CDR3 is TGTGCCAGCGCGGCGGTAATCACAGATACGCAGTATTTT. Translated, it gives CASAAVITDTQYF.

V usage is TRBV2 and J usage is TRBJ2-3, with 8 bases that match TRBD2. The V and J ends lost 9 bases and 2 bases, in that order; junction bases with no gene match: 4. This CDR3 spans 13 amino acids. Germline V CDR1 and CDR2: SNHLY, FYNNEI. The CDR3 loop is CASRAGATDTQYF. As DNA, the CDR3 is TGTGCCAGTCGAGCGGGGGCCACAGATACGCAGTATTTT.

The V call is TRBV18, the J call TRBJ2-7; 12 positions match TRBD2. CDR3 length: 15 residues. Trimming at V came to 0 bases and at J to 6 bases, leaving 3 bases not matched to a gene. In germline, CDR1 is KGHSH, CDR2 LQKENI. CDR3 loop: CASSPPASGGAEQYF. The CDR3 DNA sequence: TGTGCCAGCTCACCACCGGCTAGCGGGGGGGCCGAGCAGTACTTC. Variable domain in full (rest from reference TRBV18 and TRBJ2-7): NAGVMQNPRHLVRRRGQEARLRCSPMKGHSHVYWYRQLPEEGLKFMVYLQKENIIDESGMPKERFSAEFPKEGPSILRIQQVVRGDSAAYFCASSPPASGGAEQYFGPGTRLTVT.

The J gene is TRBJ1-5, the V gene TRBV6-6; a possible D gene is TRBD1 (6 bases). This CDR3 region has 15 residues. Trimming left V 5 bases short and J 0 bases short, with 11 bases between. The germline V gene has CDR1 MNHNY and CDR2 SVGAGI (reference sequence). CDR3 sequence (DNA): TGTGCCAGCAGTGGCACGACAGGTAGCAATCAGCCCCAGCATTTT. This codes for CASSGTTGSNQPQHF.